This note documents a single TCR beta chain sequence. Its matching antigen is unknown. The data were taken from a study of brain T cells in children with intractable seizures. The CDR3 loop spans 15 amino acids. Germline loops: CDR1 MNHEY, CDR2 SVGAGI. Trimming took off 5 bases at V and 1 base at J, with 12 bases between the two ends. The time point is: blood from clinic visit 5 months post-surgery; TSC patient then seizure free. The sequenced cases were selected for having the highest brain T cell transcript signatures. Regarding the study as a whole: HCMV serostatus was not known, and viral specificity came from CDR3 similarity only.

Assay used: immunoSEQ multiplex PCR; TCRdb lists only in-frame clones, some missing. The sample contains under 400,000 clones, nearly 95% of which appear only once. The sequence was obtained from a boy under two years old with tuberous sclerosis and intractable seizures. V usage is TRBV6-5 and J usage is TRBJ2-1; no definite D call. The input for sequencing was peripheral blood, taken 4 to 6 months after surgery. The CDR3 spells CASSRVSGSYNEQFF. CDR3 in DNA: TGTGCCAGCAGTCGGGTTTCAGGTTCCTACAATGAGCAGTTCTTC.